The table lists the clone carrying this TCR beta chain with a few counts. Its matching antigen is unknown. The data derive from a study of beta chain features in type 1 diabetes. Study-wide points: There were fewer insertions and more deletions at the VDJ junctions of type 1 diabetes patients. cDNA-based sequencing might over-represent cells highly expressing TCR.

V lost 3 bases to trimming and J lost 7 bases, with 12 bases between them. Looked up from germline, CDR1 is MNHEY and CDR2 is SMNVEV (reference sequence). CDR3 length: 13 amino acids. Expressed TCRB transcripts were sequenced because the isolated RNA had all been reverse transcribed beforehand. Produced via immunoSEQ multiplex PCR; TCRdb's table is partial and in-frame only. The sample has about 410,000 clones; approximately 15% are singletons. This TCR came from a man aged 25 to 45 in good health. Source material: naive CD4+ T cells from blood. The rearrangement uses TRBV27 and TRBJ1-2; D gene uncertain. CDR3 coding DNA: TGTGCCAGCAGTTTGCGAGGGTCCGGTGGCTACACCTTC. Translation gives CASSLRGSGGYTF.